What follows is one T cell receptor (beta chain) and its context. This sample is drawn from a study of T cell changes during pregnancy in multiple sclerosis. Germline V lookup: CDR1 SGHVS, CDR2 FQNEAQ. The CDR3 sequence is 16 residues long. V was clipped by 0 bases and J by 7 bases, with 19 bases between them. Assay used: immunoSEQ multiplex PCR; TCRdb lists only in-frame clones, some missing. The data hold around 34,000 clones, with roughly 90% observed a single time. This specimen consisted of CD4+ T cells from peripheral blood mononuclear cells, obtained in the second trimester of pregnancy. The chain links TRBV7-8 to TRBJ2-7, with D uncertain. The receptor was derived from a female donor with multiple sclerosis, enrolled in a pregnancy study. This CDR3 is CASSLALRPADGEQYF. The CDR3 DNA follows: TGTGCCAGCAGCTTAGCGCTGAGACCCGCGGATGGTGAGCAGTACTTC.